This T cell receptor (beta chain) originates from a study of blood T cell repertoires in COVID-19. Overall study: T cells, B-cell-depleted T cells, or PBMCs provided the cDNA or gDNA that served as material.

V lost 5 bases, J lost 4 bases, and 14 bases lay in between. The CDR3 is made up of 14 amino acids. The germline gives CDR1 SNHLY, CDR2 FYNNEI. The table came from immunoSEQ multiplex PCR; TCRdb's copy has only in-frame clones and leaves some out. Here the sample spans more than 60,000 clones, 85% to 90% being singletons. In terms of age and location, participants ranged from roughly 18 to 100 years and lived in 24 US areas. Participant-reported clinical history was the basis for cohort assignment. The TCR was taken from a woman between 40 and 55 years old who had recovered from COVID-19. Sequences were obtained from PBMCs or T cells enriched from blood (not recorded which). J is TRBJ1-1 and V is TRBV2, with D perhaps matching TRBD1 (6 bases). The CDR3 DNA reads TGTGCCAGCAGTTTACAGGGATCGGTCACTGAAGCTTTCTTT. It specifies CASSLQGSVTEAFF.